This TCR beta chain was observed in a study of a mutant IDH1 vaccine in newly diagnosed glioma. On the study more broadly: Treated patients showed a male proportion of approximately 62%, a female proportion of about 40%, and a mean age of around 40 years. Patients' prior therapy spanned radiotherapy, temozolomide, or both; most underwent both.

Sample time point: baseline, week 1 (first vaccination visit). As for treatment: pre-vaccination baseline after standard-of-care therapy. On this clone itself: Its antigen is as yet unknown.

Study-level findings and limits: Any relationship between pseudoprogression and changes in top peripheral T cell clonotypes seemed absent.

Profiling relied on immunoSEQ multiplex PCR, and the TCRdb table lists in-frame clones only, not all of them. This table holds approximately 92,000 clones, 83% found once. Trimming cost V 2 bases and J 12 bases; bases outside gene matches: 9. Germline V CDR1 and CDR2: SGHTA, FQGNSA. The CDR3 totals 15 residues. The sample consisted of PBMCs, taken from a glioma patient treated with radiotherapy, temozolomide or both. The TCR comes from a woman aged 50 to 60 with glioma. The chain is built from TRBV7-2 and TRBJ2-2; TRBD1 matches 10 bases. DNA of the CDR3: TGTGCCAGCAGCTTATTCCGGGACAGGGGTCTACAGCTGTTTTTT. This sequence encodes CASSLFRDRGLQLFF. The variable domain in full, completed from reference TRBV7-2 and TRBJ2-2, reads GAGVSQSPSNKVTEKGKDVELRCDPISGHTALYWYRQSLGQGLEFLIYFQGNSAPDKSGLPSDRFSAERTGGSVSTLTIQRTQQEDSAVYLCASSLFRDRGLQLFFGEGSRLTVL.